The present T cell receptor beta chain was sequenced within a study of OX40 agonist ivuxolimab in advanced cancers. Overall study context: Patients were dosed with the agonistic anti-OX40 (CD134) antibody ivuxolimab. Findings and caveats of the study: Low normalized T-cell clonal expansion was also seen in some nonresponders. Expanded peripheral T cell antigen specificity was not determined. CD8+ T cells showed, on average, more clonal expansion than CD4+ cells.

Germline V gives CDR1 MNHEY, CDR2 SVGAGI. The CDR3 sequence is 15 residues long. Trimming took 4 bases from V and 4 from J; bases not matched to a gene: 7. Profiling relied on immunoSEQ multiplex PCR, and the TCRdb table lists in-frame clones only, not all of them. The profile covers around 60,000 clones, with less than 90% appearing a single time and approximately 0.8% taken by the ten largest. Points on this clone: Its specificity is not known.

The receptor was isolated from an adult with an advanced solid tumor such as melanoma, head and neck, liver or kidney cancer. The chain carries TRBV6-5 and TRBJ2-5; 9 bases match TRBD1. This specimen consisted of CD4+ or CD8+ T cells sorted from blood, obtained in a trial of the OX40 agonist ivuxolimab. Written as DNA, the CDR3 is TGTGCCAGCAGTTTCAACAGGGGGCTGGGAGAGACCCAGTACTTC. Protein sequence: CASSFNRGLGETQYF.